The rows below give T cell receptor beta chains drawn from one sample of a study of blood T cell repertoires in COVID-19. Some clones are missing from TCRdb's copy, which holds only in-frame ones; the method was immunoSEQ multiplex PCR. The data show approximately 90,000 clones, more than 70% seen once. Sequenced material: peripheral blood. Source of these receptors: a human donor with acute or convalescent COVID-19. The donor label of this sample is uncertain. The CDR3 runs from the conserved cysteine through the conserved F or W. The order of the fields is clone size, D gene, V gene, J gene, CDR3 DNA, CDR3 protein. The D gene is left open where the match is weak. Clone size is stated in some rows and not others, as once, few, many or a class when expanded.

>NA|TRBD2|TRBV24-1|TRBJ2-1
TGTGCCACCAGTGATTTAAAAGCGGGGATAGTGAGTGAGCAGTTCTTC
CATSDLKAGIVSEQFF
>NA|TRBD1|TRBV11-2|TRBJ1-1
TGTGCCAGCAGCTTAGGGGTACAGGGGGCGAACACTGAAGCTTTCTTT
CASSLGVQGANTEAFF
>NA|TRBD2|TRBV6-2/TRBV6-3|TRBJ2-3
TGTGCCAGCAGTTCCGTGGGACTAGGCACAGATACGCAGTATTTT
CASSSVGLGTDTQYF
>NA|TRBD2|TRBV3-1/TRBV3-2|TRBJ2-1
TGTGCCAGCAGCCAAGATCTAGGAGCGGGGGAGCAGTTCTTC
CASSQDLGAGEQFF
>NA|NA|TRBV18|TRBJ1-5
TGTGCCAGCCAAGTCGGGGGAGAACAGCCCCAGCATTTT
CASQVGGEQPQHF
>NA|TRBD1|TRBV2|TRBJ1-1
TGTGCCAGCAGCAGGACAGGCGGGCGCACTGAAGCTTTCTTT
CASSRTGGRTEAFF
>NA|TRBD1|TRBV12-3/TRBV12-4|TRBJ1-3
TGTGCCAGCAGTCAGGGGGACGGAAACACCATATATTTT
CASSQGDGNTIYF
>few|TRBD2|TRBV9|TRBJ2-3
TGTGCCAGCAGCGCTAGCGGGGTATCCACAGATACGCAGTATTTT
CASSASGVSTDTQYF
>NA|NA|TRBV25-1|TRBJ2-2
TGTGCCAGCAGTGAGGGTTTAGCCTCCACCGGGGAGCTGTTTTTT
CASSEGLASTGELFF
>NA|TRBD1|TRBV6-5|TRBJ1-5
TGTGCCAGCAGTTACTCGAACAGGGGTGGCAATCAGCCCCAGCATTTT
CASSYSNRGGNQPQHF
>once|NA|TRBV5-1|TRBJ2-3
TGCGCCAGCAGCTTGGGGATGGTAGACGAGGTTACGCAGTATTTT
CASSLGMVDEVTQYF
>few|TRBD1|TRBV6-2/TRBV6-3|TRBJ1-2
TGTGCCAGCAGTTCGACCCAGACAGGGAACTATGGCTACACCTTC
CASSSTQTGNYGYTF
>once|TRBD1|TRBV11-2|TRBJ2-2
TGTGCCAGCAGCTCCCGACAGGGAACAAACACCGGGGAGCTGTTTTTT
CASSSRQGTNTGELFF
>NA|NA|TRBV9|TRBJ2-3
TGTGCCAGCGCGGCCGGGGGAGACACAGATACGCAGTATTTT
CASAAGGDTDTQYF
>NA|TRBD1|TRBV28|TRBJ1-1
TGTGCCAGCAGGTATGGACAGGGGAACACTGAAGCTTTCTTT
CASRYGQGNTEAFF
>NA|NA|TRBV19|TRBJ2-7
TGTGCCAGTAGTATAGGCGCTCCCCCATCCTACGAGCAGTACTTC
CASSIGAPPSYEQYF
>NA|NA|TRBV12-3/TRBV12-4|TRBJ2-2
TGTGCCAGCAGTCTAAATTCTGGCGGGGAGCTGTTTTTT
CASSLNSGGELFF
>NA|TRBD2|TRBV28|TRBJ2-1
TGTGCCAGCAGTATATCTAGCGGGGGGACCTACAATGAGCAGTTCTTC
CASSISSGGTYNEQFF
>NA|NA|TRBV5-1|TRBJ1-4
TGCGCCAGCAGCTTGGTCGCGCCGACGGGTGCAACTAATGAAAAACTGTTTTTT
CASSLVAPTGATNEKLFF
>NA|TRBD1|TRBV7-9|TRBJ2-3
TGTGCCAGCAGCCAGGGACAGCTTATCACAGATACGCAGTATTTT
CASSQGQLITDTQYF
>NA|NA|TRBV30|TRBJ1-5
TGTGCCTGGAGTAATGGGGGCGGACAGCCCCAGCATTTT
CAWSNGGGQPQHF
>once|NA|TRBV11-2|TRBJ2-7
TGTGCCAGCAGCTTACAGGCCTCCTACGAGCAGTACTTC
CASSLQASYEQYF
>NA|NA|TRBV28|TRBJ1-5
TGTGCCAGCAGGGAAAGACAGGATGATCAGCCCCAGCATTTT
CASRERQDDQPQHF
>NA|NA|TRBV5-1|TRBJ2-6
TGCGCCAGCAGCACCACAGGTACCCCTGGGGCCAACGTCCTGACTTTC
CASSTTGTPGANVLTF
>once|TRBD1|TRBV9|TRBJ2-5
TGTGCCAGCAGCTTAACCGGGACAGGGACGGGGGAGACCCAGTACTTC
CASSLTGTGTGETQYF
>NA|NA|TRBV5-1|TRBJ1-1
TGCGCCAGCAGCTCCCTTGGGGGGTTAAACACTGAAGCTTTCTTT
CASSSLGGLNTEAFF
>NA|TRBD2|TRBV4-3|TRBJ2-3
TGCGCCAGCAGCCAAGATCGGGGACTAGCGGGGCTTAGCACAGATACGCAGTATTTT
CASSQDRGLAGLSTDTQYF
>NA|TRBD2|TRBV27|TRBJ2-3
TGTGCCAGCAGTTCAATTTCTAGCGGGTACACAGATACGCAGTATTTT
CASSSISSGYTDTQYF
>NA|TRBD2|TRBV7-8|TRBJ2-1
TGTGCCAGCAGCTCCGAGGGACTAGCGGGTTACAATGAGCAGTTCTTC
CASSSEGLAGYNEQFF
>NA|NA|TRBV6-9|TRBJ1-3
TGTGCCAGCAGTTCGCGCTACTGGACAGTCTCTGGAAACACCATATATTTT
CASSSRYWTVSGNTIYF
>NA|NA|TRBV25-1|TRBJ1-6
TGTGCCAGCAGTAGAGACATCTATTCACCCCTCCACTTT
CASSRDIYSPLHF
>NA|NA|TRBV14|TRBJ1-3
TGTGCCAGCAGCCTAAGGGCAGGGGCCATCGGAAACACCATATATTTT
CASSLRAGAIGNTIYF
>NA|NA|TRBV18|TRBJ1-3
TGTGCCAGCTCACCGGAGCTCTCTGGAAACACCATATATTTT
CASSPELSGNTIYF
>NA|NA|TRBV6-4|TRBJ2-2
TGTGCCAGCAGTGACTTCCAGGGTCACGGGGAGCTGTTTTTT
CASSDFQGHGELFF
>NA|TRBD1|TRBV6-1|TRBJ2-3
TGTGCCAGCAGTGAAGTTTCGGTTGGCAGGGGGCCCACAGATACGCAGTATTTT
CASSEVSVGRGPTDTQYF
>NA|TRBD1|TRBV5-5|TRBJ1-5
TGTGCCAGCAGCCCGACAGGGGAAAATTATAGCAATCAGCCCCAGCATTTT
CASSPTGENYSNQPQHF
>NA|TRBD1|TRBV15|TRBJ1-6
TGTGCCACCAGCAGCTTTGGACAGGGGGTAAACTCACCCCTCCACTTT
CATSSFGQGVNSPLHF
>NA|NA|TRBV6-5|TRBJ1-4
TGTGCCAGCAGCAAAAATGAAAAACTGTTTTTT
CASSKNEKLFF
>NA|NA|TRBV9|TRBJ1-2
TGTGCCAGCAGCCGCAAAGTCGAGGCGGGTGTAACGGGACAACGAGGCTACACCTTC
CASSRKVEAGVTGQRGYTF
>once|NA|TRBV10-2|TRBJ1-2
TGCGCCAGCAGTGAGGTCAGGGAGGATTATGGCTACACCTTC
CASSEVREDYGYTF
>once|TRBD1|TRBV6-5|TRBJ1-1
TGTGCCACAACGCGGGACAGCACTGAAGCTTTCTTT
CATTRDSTEAFF
>NA|NA|TRBV18|TRBJ2-4
TGTGCCAGCTCACTCCCAGAGGGAGCCAAAAACATTCAGTACTTC
CASSLPEGAKNIQYF
>NA|NA|TRBV4-3|TRBJ2-4
TGCGCCAGCAGCCAAGACCCCACGACTAGACCACAGTACTTC
CASSQDPTTRPQYF
>NA|NA|TRBV19|TRBJ2-1
TGTGCCAGTACGCTAGGTTTTGAGCAGTTCTTC
CASTLGFEQFF
>few|NA|TRBV7-9|TRBJ1-2
TGTGCCCTATATTGGGACAAAGCCTATGGCTACACCTTC
CALYWDKAYGYTF
>few|TRBD1|TRBV5-1|TRBJ1-1
TGCGCCAGCAGCCCGGGACAGATGAACACTGAAGCTTTCTTT
CASSPGQMNTEAFF
>NA|TRBD1|TRBV11-1|TRBJ2-7
TGTGCCAGCAGCTCGGACAGGGGGACCTACGAGCAGTACTTC
CASSSDRGTYEQYF
>once|NA|TRBV5-6|TRBJ1-6
TGTGCCAGCAGCTTGGTGGGCAGCTCCTATAATTCACCCCTCCACTTT
CASSLVGSSYNSPLHF
>NA|NA|TRBV15|TRBJ1-6
TGTGCCACCAGCACCCCCGACAGATATAATTCACCCCTCCACTTT
CATSTPDRYNSPLHF
>NA|NA|TRBV18|TRBJ2-3
TGTGCCAGCTCCGGGGAGGACCTACCGTATTTT
CASSGEDLPYF
>NA|TRBD2|TRBV5-6|TRBJ2-1
TGTGCCAGCAGCTGGACTAGCGGGGGTATAAGCTCCTACAATGAGCAGTTCTTC
CASSWTSGGISSYNEQFF
>NA|NA|TRBV7-2|TRBJ2-7
TGTGCCAGCAGCTCATCGAAGACAGGCGAGCAGTACTTC
CASSSSKTGEQYF
>NA|TRBD1|TRBV7-9|TRBJ1-1
TGTGCCAGCAGCTTAGACCGGACAGGGGGCGGGAGAGCTTTCTTT
CASSLDRTGGGRAFF
>NA|NA|TRBV28|TRBJ1-4
TGTGCCAGCAGTATAATTTCCGCAGGGCCAACTAATGAAAAACTGTTTTTT
CASSIISAGPTNEKLFF
>medium-sized|TRBD1|TRBV19|TRBJ2-3
TGTGCCAGTACCACGGGACAGGGTACAGATACGCAGTATTTT
CASTTGQGTDTQYF
>NA|TRBD1|TRBV28|TRBJ1-6
TGTGCCAGCAATCCCCTTCCGACAGGGGGTTTCCCACCCCTCCACTTT
CASNPLPTGGFPPLHF
>NA|NA|TRBV29-1|TRBJ1-1
TGCAGCGTCGCCGGGGTTGACACTGAAGCTTTCTTT
CSVAGVDTEAFF
>NA|TRBD1|TRBV18|TRBJ2-5
TGTGCCAGCTCACTAAGCCCAGGGGGAGAGACCCAGTACTTC
CASSLSPGGETQYF
>NA|TRBD1|TRBV5-1|TRBJ1-4
TGCGCCAGCAGCCTAGGACAGGGTACTAATGAAAAACTGTTTTTT
CASSLGQGTNEKLFF